Shown below are 20 T cell receptor beta chains from a single sample sequenced in a study of CD8 T cells in Susac syndrome. Random hexamers primed reverse transcription of about 0.45 to 1 ug RNA. One entry per CDR3 protein results from TCRdb running MiXCR on the immunoSEQ multiplex PCR reads. Here the sample spans about 170,000 distinct CDR3 sequences, roughly 95% being singletons. Sequenced sample: CD4+ T cells from PBMCs. Receptors originate from a human donor with Susac syndrome.

The rearrangement joins TRBV29-1 to TRBJ1-2; 8 positions agree with TRBD1. Germline trimming cut 4 bases from V and 5 bases from J; bases unmatched to any gene: 6. Per germline, CDR1 SQVTM and CDR2 ANQGSEA. The CDR3 is made up of 13 amino acids. CDR3 protein: CSVAPGTGYGYTF. CDR3 nucleotides: TGCAGCGTTGCCCCCGGGACAGGTTATGGCTACACCTTC.

The rearrangement links TRBV20-1 to TRBJ2-7; D may match TRBD1 or TRBD2 (5 bases each). Germline values: CDR1 DFQATT, CDR2 SNEGSKA (reference sequence). V lost 4 bases, J lost 3 bases, and 10 bases lay in between. The CDR3 extends over 12 amino acids. The chain's CDR3 is CSANEGHYEQYV. In DNA, the CDR3 is TGCAGTGCTAACGAGGGGCACTACGAGCAGTACGTC.

The rearrangement links TRBV7-8 to TRBJ2-7; 7 bases line up with TRBD1. This CDR3 contains 15 residues. Germline CDR1 SGHVS, CDR2 FQNEAQ. After removal of 5 bases from V and 0 bases from J, the junction contained 7 bases not matched to a gene. CDR3: CASSKGTDYSYEQYV. CDR3 nucleotide sequence: TGTGCCAGCAGCAAAGGGACAGACTACTCCTACGAGCAGTACGTC.

V is TRBV29-1 and J is TRBJ2-1, with TRBD1 identical over 7 bases. The V gene's germline CDR1 is SQVTM and CDR2 ANQGSEA. This CDR3 has 15 amino acids. V lost 3 bases and J lost 3; bases outside the gene matches: 8. The DNA for the CDR3 is TGCAGCGTTGATAGGTTAGGGACAGACTACAATGAGCAGTTCTTC. Translated: CSVDRLGTDYNEQFF.

The chain employs TRBV29-1 and TRBJ2-1; the D gene could be TRBD1 or TRBD2 (5 bases each). This CDR3 is 14 amino acids long. V shed 0 bases and J shed 5 bases, with 11 bases lying between them. Per germline, CDR1 SQVTM and CDR2 ANQGSEA. CDR3 region: CSVEDLGAHNEQFF. The CDR3 DNA reads TGCAGCGTTGAAGATCTCGGGGCCCACAATGAGCAGTTCTTC.

The gene calls are TRBV9 and TRBJ2-5; 8 bases line up with TRBD2. The CDR3 covers 14 residues. The germline gives CDR1 SGDLS, CDR2 YYNGEE. After removal of 3 bases from V and 5 bases from J, the junction contained 6 bases not matched to a gene. The CDR3 DNA sequence: TGTGCCAGCAGCGCCCCGGGGGGGGAGGAGACCCAGTACTTC. Translation: CASSAPGGEETQYF.

The chain links TRBV3-1 to TRBJ2-7; 9 bases map to TRBD2. Germline CDR1 is LGHDT and CDR2 is YNNKEL (reference sequence). V trimming: 4 bases; J trimming: 6 bases; junction bases outside the gene matches: 4. This CDR3 has 13 amino acids. The CDR3 DNA reads TGTGCCAGCAGCCGGCGGGAGGGCCCCGAGCAGTACTTC. This gives the protein CASSRREGPEQYF.

This chain connects TRBV4-3 to TRBJ2-6; the D gene is possibly TRBD2 (5 bases). Between the trimmed V and J ends, which lost 1 base and 1 base, there was a span of 8 bases. This CDR3 region has 16 residues. Per the germline V gene, CDR1 is LGHNA and CDR2 is YSLEER. The CDR3, as DNA: TGCGCCAGCAGCCAAGTAACGGGGTCTGGGGCCAACGTCCTGACTTTC. Residues: CASSQVTGSGANVLTF.

The chain recombines TRBV2 with TRBJ2-1; D perhaps matches TRBD2 (6 bases). The germline V gene encodes CDR1 SNHLY and CDR2 FYNNEI. The CDR3 sequence is 15 residues long. Trimming took 4 bases from V and 1 from J, leaving 11 bases between them. CDR3 sequence (DNA): TGTGCCAGCAGTGGTGACGGGGGATCCTACAATGAGCAGTTCTTC. This sequence encodes CASSGDGGSYNEQFF.

V is TRBV20-1 and J is TRBJ2-4, with D tentatively TRBD2 (7 bases). V gave up 4 bases and J gave up 5 bases, with 18 bases separating them. The CDR3 is 15 residues long. CDR1 and CDR2 (germline): DFQATT, SNEGSKA (reference sequence). The CDR3 spells CSATTWLRGQNIQYF. Written as DNA, the CDR3 is TGCAGTGCTACCACTTGGTTGCGGGGGCAAAACATTCAGTACTTC.

This rearrangement joins TRBV6-5 to TRBJ1-1; no clear D gene. The ends were cut back, 0 bases at V and 6 bases at J, with 11 bases in the middle. This CDR3 contains 14 residues. Per germline, CDR1 MNHEY and CDR2 SVGAGI. CDR3 coding DNA: TGTGCCAGCAGTTACTCCCTTCTCGGTCCTGAAGCTTTCTTT. Translation gives CASSYSLLGPEAFF.

The chain recombines TRBV10-3 with TRBJ1-5; D unresolved. The germline V gene encodes CDR1 ENHRY and CDR2 SYGVKD. V was cut by 3 bases and J by 3 bases, with 9 bases left in between. The CDR3 is 14 residues long. CDR3 nucleotides: TGTGCCATCAGTGATAGTGCCATCAATCAGCCCCAGCATTTT. Translating gives CAISDSAINQPQHF.

The chain combines TRBV20-1 with TRBJ2-1, with 11 bases identical to TRBD2. The CDR3 is made up of 14 amino acids. Germline V gene data show CDR1 as DFQATT and CDR2 as SNEGSKA (reference sequence). V shed 0 bases and J 7 bases; nucleotides not matched to a gene: 2. The CDR3 nucleotides are TGCAGTGCTAGAGATGCTAGCGGGAGGAATGAGCAGTTCTTC. Residues: CSARDASGRNEQFF.

Here the CDR3 DNA reads TGTGCCTGGAGTTCGATGGGGAATCAGCCCCAGCATTTT. The encoded protein is CAWSSMGNQPQHF. This rearrangement joins TRBV30 to TRBJ1-5; no reliable D call. The CDR3 sequence is 13 residues long. The V gene lost 2 bases and the J gene lost 4 bases, with 9 bases spanning the gap. Germline V gene lookup returns CDR1 GTSNPN and CDR2 SVGIG (reference sequence).

This chain connects TRBV3-1 to TRBJ2-1, with D uncertain. CDR3 length equals 15 residues. With 3 bases removed from V and 0 bases from J, the gap between germline ends came to 9 bases. Germline V gene sequence: CDR1 LGHDT, CDR2 YNNKEL (reference sequence). CDR3 nucleotide sequence: TGTGCCAGCAGCCATCGCAGATCCTCCTACAATGAGCAGTTCTTC. Its protein product is CASSHRRSSYNEQFF.

The chain employs TRBV29-1 and TRBJ2-7; perhaps TRBD2 as D (6 bases). The CDR3 is 12 residues long. The V end lost 7 bases, the J end lost 2 bases, and 12 bases lay between the germline ends. Looked up from germline, CDR1 is SQVTM and CDR2 is ANQGSEA. This CDR3 is CSAGDLPYEQYF. CDR3 DNA: TGCAGCGCCGGGGACTTACCCTACGAGCAGTACTTC.

This chain links TRBV20-1 with TRBJ2-7; 9 bases fit TRBD1. Germline CDR1 and CDR2: DFQATT and SNEGSKA (reference sequence). J was trimmed by 7 bases and V by 4 bases; bases with no gene match: 14. The CDR3 length is 15 residues. This CDR3 reads CSATGWGQGLGEQYF. The CDR3 region has the DNA TGCAGTGCTACAGGATGGGGACAGGGTTTGGGGGAGCAGTACTTC.

The rearrangement links TRBV29-1 to TRBJ1-5, with D uncertain. Trimming removed 4 bases from V and 4 bases from J, with 11 bases in between. The CDR3 totals 13 residues. Germline V gene sequence: CDR1 SQVTM, CDR2 ANQGSEA. CDR3 in amino acids: CSVGMEPNQPQHF. The CDR3 DNA reads as TGCAGCGTTGGTATGGAGCCAAATCAGCCCCAGCATTTT. Looking up the rest from reference TRBV29-1 and TRBJ1-5 gives the full variable domain: SAVISQKPSRDICQRGTSLTIQCQVDSQVTMMFWYRQQPGQSLTLIATANQGSEATYESGFVIDKFPISRPNLTFSTLTVSNMSPEDSSIYLCSVGMEPNQPQHFGDGTRLSIL.

The chain couples TRBV14 to TRBJ2-1, with TRBD2 as a possible D gene (6 bases). Trimming took off 0 bases at V and 0 bases at J, with 15 bases between the two ends. This CDR3 is built from 18 residues. The germline V gene has CDR1 SGHDN and CDR2 FVKESK. CDR3 coding DNA: TGTGCCAGCAGCCAAGAAGAGGGAACGGGACTCTCCTACAATGAGCAGTTCTTC. Its translation: CASSQEEGTGLSYNEQFF.

The V call is TRBV20-1, the J call TRBJ2-3; no clear D gene. Deletions cut 6 bases from V and 0 bases from J, with 10 bases between. Germline loops: CDR1 DFQATT, CDR2 SNEGSKA (reference sequence). The CDR3 extends over 13 amino acids. The CDR3 is CSAHSGSTDTQYF. CDR3 nucleotides: TGCAGTGCCCACAGTGGCAGCACAGATACGCAGTATTTT.